The rows below give T cell receptor beta chains drawn from one sample of a study of blood T cell repertoires in COVID-19. Profiled with immunoSEQ multiplex PCR; TCRdb holds only in-frame clones, not every one. The table shows about 100,000 clones, with 85% occurring only once. The sample comprised peripheral blood. The source of these receptors is a human donor in a cohort sampled during active COVID-19. The CDR3 runs from the conserved cysteine through the conserved F or W. A D gene is named only where the DNA matches it firmly. For some rows the clone size is stated as once, few or many, or as a class when expanded; others skip it.

D,V,J,size,CDR3,DNA
NA,TRBV2,TRBJ1-1,NA,CASRQETGVNTEAFF,TGTGCCAGCAGGCAAGAGACAGGCGTGAACACTGAAGCTTTCTTT
NA,TRBV15,TRBJ2-3,once,CATSKGGRSPSTDTQYF,TGTGCCACCAGCAAAGGAGGTCGCAGCCCCAGCACAGATACGCAGTATTTT
TRBD1,TRBV6-1,TRBJ2-7,once,CASSEARTGVEQYF,TGTGCCAGCAGTGAAGCACGGACAGGGGTCGAGCAGTACTTC
NA,TRBV29-1,TRBJ1-1,NA,CSVVGTLNTEAFF,TGCAGCGTTGTGGGGACATTGAACACTGAAGCTTTCTTT
NA,TRBV4-1,TRBJ1-1,NA,CASSQGIQGNTEAFF,TGCGCCAGCAGCCAGGGTATACAGGGGAACACTGAAGCTTTCTTT
NA,TRBV4-3,TRBJ2-3,NA,CASSQMTSTDTQYF,TGCGCCAGCAGCCAGATGACTAGCACAGATACGCAGTATTTT
TRBD1,TRBV5-1,TRBJ1-1,few,CASSLEDRSFEAFF,TGCGCCAGCAGCTTGGAGGACAGGTCATTTGAAGCTTTCTTT
TRBD2,TRBV7-2,TRBJ2-1,few,CASSLSTASGRIEQFF,TGTGCCAGCAGCTTAAGTACGGCTAGCGGGAGGATAGAGCAGTTCTTC
NA,TRBV6-5,TRBJ1-2,NA,CASSYSEAGVGYGYTF,TGTGCCAGCAGTTACTCGGAGGCAGGGGTGGGCTATGGCTACACCTTC
NA,TRBV5-5,TRBJ2-3,once,CASSARTARTDTQYF,TGTGCCAGCAGCGCCAGGACAGCGCGCACAGATACGCAGTATTTT
NA,TRBV4-3,TRBJ1-1,NA,CASSQDLAGNTEAFF,TGCGCCAGCAGCCAAGATCTGGCAGGGAACACTGAAGCTTTCTTT
NA,TRBV21-1,TRBJ2-3,NA,CASSKGRGTGSTDTQYF,TGTGCCAGCAGCAAAGGACGGGGGACGGGAAGCACAGATACGCAGTATTTT
NA,TRBV4-1,TRBJ2-7,few,CASSQGLAEHYEQYF,TGCGCCAGCAGCCAAGGACTTGCAGAACACTACGAGCAGTACTTC
TRBD2,TRBV11-3,TRBJ2-2,few,CASSPAASGSTGELFF,TGTGCCAGCAGCCCAGCGGCTAGCGGATCCACCGGGGAGCTGTTTTTT
TRBD2,TRBV10-2,TRBJ2-2,NA,CASSDPSGRVTGELFF,TGCGCCAGCAGTGATCCTAGCGGGAGGGTAACCGGGGAGCTGTTTTTT
NA,TRBV5-1,TRBJ1-2,NA,CASSWKTDYNYGYTF,TGCGCCAGCAGCTGGAAGACAGATTATAACTATGGCTACACCTTC
TRBD1,TRBV6-1,TRBJ2-1,NA,CASSDMRRQGYNEQFF,TGTGCCAGCAGTGACATGAGGAGACAGGGCTACAATGAGCAGTTCTTC
TRBD1,TRBV18,TRBJ2-7,NA,CASSPGQGLYEQYF,TGTGCCAGCTCGCCCGGACAGGGCCTATACGAGCAGTACTTC